Each of the 28 T cell receptor beta chains below was sequenced from the same sample in a study of blood T cell repertoires in COVID-19. Using immunoSEQ multiplex PCR, the repertoire was profiled, and TCRdb retains in-frame clones only, with some absent. Altogether about 200,000 clones are present, 80% to 90% being singletons, with the ten largest covering roughly 2.6%. The specimen sequenced was peripheral blood. Every receptor here comes from a woman in her thirties or forties with active or convalescent COVID-19.

The CDR3 DNA reads TGTGCCAGCAGCCCCCCCCTTGGCGGCTACGAGCAGTACTTC. Its translation is CASSPPLGGYEQYF. The chain employs TRBV6-2 or TRBV6-3 and TRBJ2-7; no reliable D call. Germline assignment: CDR1 MNHEY and CDR2 SVGEGT. This CDR3 spans 14 amino acids. V lost 6 bases to trimming and J lost 3 bases, with 15 bases between them.

This chain connects TRBV9 to TRBJ2-7; D possibly corresponds to TRBD1 (5 bases). CDR3 length: 15 amino acids. Germline lookup yields CDR1 SGDLS and CDR2 YYNGEE. V lost 3 bases and J 2 bases, leaving 15 bases between the germline ends. For the CDR3, the DNA is TGTGCCAGCAGCGCAGGACGCGACAGTACCTACGAGCAGTACTTC. Protein product: CASSAGRDSTYEQYF.

The V call is TRBV19, the J call TRBJ2-1, with D perhaps matching TRBD2 (7 bases). The germline V gene has CDR1 LNHDA and CDR2 SQIVND (reference sequence). This CDR3 is built from 16 residues. V was trimmed by 4 bases and J by 6 bases, leaving 19 bases between them. The DNA of the CDR3 is TGTGCCAGTAGTAAGAGGGGGACTACCCTTAGCAATGAGCAGTTCTTC. Its translation: CASSKRGTTLSNEQFF.

The V and J genes are TRBV28 and TRBJ2-5; possible D gene TRBD1, 6 bases. Germline assignment: CDR1 MDHEN and CDR2 SYDVKM. The CDR3 consists of 14 residues. Trimming removed 6 bases at V and 3 bases at J, with 14 bases between. The CDR3 sequence is CASSSDRPEETQYF. The CDR3 nucleotides read TGTGCCAGCAGCTCGGACAGACCCGAAGAGACCCAGTACTTC.

This clone is a singleton in its sample. This chain links TRBV28 with TRBJ1-1; D is undetermined. The V and J ends lost 3 bases and 0 bases respectively, with 8 bases between them. Germline V lookup: CDR1 MDHEN, CDR2 SYDVKM. The CDR3 extends over 14 amino acids. CDR3 in amino acids: CASSFRKMNTEAFF. CDR3 bases: TGTGCCAGCAGTTTCAGAAAGATGAACACTGAAGCTTTCTTT.

V is TRBV28 and J is TRBJ2-3, with 12 positions matching TRBD2. The germline V gene has CDR1 MDHEN and CDR2 SYDVKM. V gave up 7 bases and J gave up 2 bases; unmatched junction bases: 7. The CDR3 extends over 16 amino acids. As DNA, the CDR3 is TGTGCCAGCATCCCTGGACTAGCGGGGAACACAGATACGCAGTATTTT. It codes for CASIPGLAGNTDTQYF.

The CDR3 sequence: CASEKGAGGIETQYF. DNA for the CDR3: TGTGCCAGTGAAAAAGGAGCGGGAGGAATAGAGACCCAGTACTTC. V and J are TRBV19 and TRBJ2-5; 9 bases are shared with TRBD2. Germline V lookup: CDR1 LNHDA, CDR2 SQIVND (reference sequence). With V trimmed by 8 bases and J by 4 bases, 11 bases remained unmatched. CDR3 size: 15 residues.

J is TRBJ1-5 and V is TRBV7-2, with 9 bases matching TRBD1. Germline-derived CDR1 and CDR2 are SGHTA and FQGNSA. The CDR3 sequence is 18 residues long. V lost 5 bases, J lost 3 bases, and 14 bases stayed unmatched. The CDR3 spells CASSPTRPDRGDNQPQHF. The CDR3 DNA follows: TGTGCCAGCAGCCCAACCCGACCGGACAGGGGCGACAATCAGCCCCAGCATTTT.

The V and J genes are TRBV30 and TRBJ1-3; TRBD1 matches 8 bases. Germline CDR1 and CDR2: GTSNPN and SVGIG (reference sequence). This CDR3 has 15 residues. The J segment lost 0 bases and the V segment lost 2 bases, leaving 3 bases of the junction unmatched. The CDR3 reads CAWSPGGLSGNTIYF. CDR3 nucleotide sequence: TGTGCCTGGAGTCCAGGGGGCCTCTCTGGAAACACCATATATTTT.

This sequence joins TRBV10-3 and TRBJ1-1, with TRBD1 matching 10 bases. J lost 5 bases, V lost 2 bases, and 5 bases had no gene match. Germline V lookup: CDR1 ENHRY, CDR2 SYGVKD. The CDR3 loop spans 15 amino acids. CDR3 in amino acids: CAISERQGAGTEAFF. The CDR3, as DNA: TGTGCCATCAGTGAGCGACAGGGGGCAGGGACTGAAGCTTTCTTT.

The table lists this clone with many counts. This chain's CDR3 is CASSRGGQSREQYF. CDR3 nucleotides: TGTGCCAGCAGCCGAGGAGGACAGTCTCGCGAGCAGTACTTC. The rearrangement joins TRBV13 to TRBJ2-7, with a possible D match to TRBD1 (6 bases). V was cut by 5 bases and J by 6 bases, with 17 bases left in between. The length of the CDR3 is 14 residues. CDR1 PRHDT and CDR2 FYEKMQ come from the germline V gene (reference sequence).

The table lists this clone with a few counts. The chain links TRBV25-1 to TRBJ2-1; 12 bases match TRBD2. This CDR3 region has 15 residues. The germline gives CDR1 MGHDK, CDR2 SYGVNS. Losses at the gene ends were 7 bases for V and 8 bases for J; bases not matched to a gene: 9. CDR3 DNA: TGTGCCAGCACTCCGCCTAGCGGGGGGGCCGATGAGCAGTTCTTC. Protein: CASTPPSGGADEQFF.

This clone has ten or more counts. The chain has TRBV27 and TRBJ2-1; 13 bases line up with TRBD2. The CDR3 is 15 residues long. The germline CDR1 and CDR2 sequences are MNHEY and SMNVEV (reference sequence). The junction had 5 bases not matched to a gene; V was cut back by 6 bases and J by 6 bases. CDR3 residues: CASRPGTSGTNEQFF. The DNA for the CDR3 is TGTGCCAGCAGACCAGGGACTAGCGGGACCAATGAGCAGTTCTTC.

The chain links TRBV7-9 to TRBJ2-7; no clear D. Germline V gene sequence: CDR1 SEHNR, CDR2 FQNEAQ (reference sequence). V was clipped by 1 base and J by 2 bases, with 15 bases between them. This CDR3 has 16 residues. In DNA form, the CDR3 reads TGTGCCAGCAGCTTAGGCAGGCTACCTCAGACCTACGAGCAGTACTTC. Residues: CASSLGRLPQTYEQYF. Full variable domain (remainder filled in from reference TRBV7-9 and TRBJ2-7): DTGVSQNPRHKITKRGQNVTFRCDPISEHNRLYWYRQTLGQGPEFLTYFQNEAQLEKSRLLSDRFSAERPKGSFSTLEIQRTEQGDSAMYLCASSLGRLPQTYEQYFGPGTRLTVT.

This sequence joins TRBV20-1 and TRBJ2-1; no clear D. The V gene lost 4 bases and the J gene lost 5 bases, with 6 bases spanning the gap. This CDR3 is built from 11 residues. Germline V gene lookup returns CDR1 DFQATT and CDR2 SNEGSKA (reference sequence). CDR3 region: CSAKSDNEQFF. In DNA form, the CDR3 reads TGCAGTGCTAAAAGCGACAATGAGCAGTTCTTC.

This sequence joins TRBV2 and TRBJ1-5, with TRBD1 matching over 9 bases. V gave up 1 base and J gave up 2 bases; unmatched junction bases: 0. The CDR3 covers 15 residues. The germline V gene has CDR1 SNHLY and CDR2 FYNNEI. CDR3 DNA: TGTGCCAGCAGTGAAGGGACAGGGGGCAATCAGCCCCAGCATTTT. This codes for CASSEGTGGNQPQHF.

V and J are TRBV5-1 and TRBJ2-2; 12 bases are a match to TRBD2. Germline assignment: CDR1 SGHRS and CDR2 YFSETQ. J lost 8 bases, V lost 4 bases, and 15 bases had no gene match. The CDR3 has 18 residues. CDR3 protein: CASSLETSGSIMAGELFF. CDR3 nucleotide sequence: TGCGCCAGCAGCCTCGAGACTAGCGGGAGTATTATGGCGGGGGAGCTGTTTTTT.

To note about this clone: The same CDR3 is also encoded by other DNA sequences in this sample. V gene TRBV19 combines with J gene TRBJ2-5; D is possibly TRBD2 (5 bases). This CDR3 has 14 amino acids. Deletions cut 4 bases from V and 5 bases from J, with 14 bases between. CDR1 is LNHDA, CDR2 SQIVND, per germline (reference sequence). The CDR3 DNA reads TGTGCCAGTAGTAACCCTAGAGGGAGCGAGACCCAGTACTTC. Translating gives CASSNPRGSETQYF.

The gene calls are TRBV12-3 or TRBV12-4 and TRBJ2-1; D is possibly TRBD2 (5 bases). This CDR3 is built from 13 residues. The ends were cut back, 7 bases at V and 4 bases at J, with 11 bases in the middle. In DNA, the CDR3 is TGTGCCAGCAATAGGACTCCTTACAATGAGCAGTTCTTC. Protein product: CASNRTPYNEQFF.

This chain connects TRBV4-1 to TRBJ2-7; 8 positions agree with TRBD1. The CDR3 is made up of 16 amino acids. CDR1 MGHRA and CDR2 YSYEKL come from the germline V gene. The J segment lost 3 bases and the V segment lost 4 bases, leaving 11 bases of the junction unmatched. The CDR3, as DNA: TGCGCCAGCAGCCTCCAGCCAGGACAGGGTCTCTACGAGCAGTACTTC. Translating gives CASSLQPGQGLYEQYF.

This clone was counted a few times. The chain is built from TRBV4-2 and TRBJ2-5, with 7 positions matching TRBD2. Looked up from germline, CDR1 is LGHNA and CDR2 is YNFKEQ. The CDR3 has 16 amino acids. With V trimmed by 1 base and J by 0 bases, 5 bases remained unmatched. The CDR3 protein is CASSQATSLYQETQYF. As DNA, the CDR3 is TGTGCCAGCAGCCAAGCGACTAGCTTGTACCAAGAGACCCAGTACTTC.

This clone was picked up a small number of times. V and J are TRBV3-1 (or the pseudogene TRBV3-2) and TRBJ2-2, with TRBD2 matching 8 bases. CDR1 LGHDT and CDR2 YNNKEL come from the germline V gene (reference sequence). Germline trimming cut 4 bases from V and 6 bases from J; bases unmatched to any gene: 13. This CDR3 is 17 amino acids long. The chain's CDR3 is CASSPRPGLVVAGELFF. CDR3 in DNA: TGTGCCAGCAGCCCGAGACCGGGACTAGTCGTCGCCGGGGAGCTGTTTTTT.

This CDR3 is CASSLGTGDGKLFF. The CDR3 DNA follows: TGTGCCAGCAGCCTGGGGACAGGGGACGGAAAACTGTTTTTT. This sequence joins TRBV4-2 and TRBJ1-4; 10 bases agree with TRBD1. The CDR3 covers 14 residues. Germline trimming cut 4 bases from V and 10 bases from J; bases unmatched to any gene: 6. Germline-derived CDR1 and CDR2 are LGHNA and YNFKEQ.

The chain has TRBV2 and TRBJ1-5, with 8 bases lining up with TRBD1. The CDR3 is 13 residues long. Per the germline V gene, CDR1 is SNHLY and CDR2 is FYNNEI. Germline trimming cut 5 bases from V and 11 bases from J; bases unmatched to any gene: 8. In DNA, the CDR3 is TGTGCCAGCAGTTGGACAGGGTCAGGGGCCCAGCATTTT. Translation gives CASSWTGSGAQHF.

The chain recombines TRBV9 with TRBJ1-1, with D possibly TRBD1 on 6 matching bases. Trimming stripped 0 bases from V and 3 bases from J, with 9 bases between. The CDR3 extends over 14 amino acids. CDR1 and CDR2 (germline): SGDLS, YYNGEE. The chain's CDR3 is CASSVGYRDTEAFF. The CDR3 DNA sequence: TGTGCCAGCAGCGTAGGGTACAGGGACACTGAAGCTTTCTTT.

The chain recombines TRBV2 with TRBJ1-6, with D possibly being TRBD1 (6 bases). Germline CDR1 and CDR2: SNHLY and FYNNEI. CDR3 size: 17 residues. Trimming pared 6 bases from V and 7 bases from J, leaving 22 bases between. CDR3 sequence reads: CASSELQGYQGNSPLHF. As DNA, the CDR3 is TGTGCCAGCAGCGAACTACAGGGATATCAGGGGAATTCACCCCTCCACTTT.

The chain employs TRBV7-3 and TRBJ2-3; 7 bases line up with TRBD1. The CDR3 runs to 14 residues. Trimming took 6 bases from V and 4 from J; bases not matched to a gene: 7. The germline CDR1 and CDR2 sequences are SGHTA and FQGTGA. For the CDR3, the DNA is TGTGCCAGCAGTTACGACAGGGTCGCAGATACGCAGTATTTT. The encoded protein is CASSYDRVADTQYF.

This chain's CDR3 is CAIPTWGGDGYTF. The CDR3 nucleotides are TGTGCCATCCCTACTTGGGGGGGAGATGGCTACACCTTC. The genes are TRBV10-3 and TRBJ1-2; weak D call: TRBD1 (5 bases). The CDR3 totals 13 residues. Germline V CDR1 and CDR2: ENHRY, SYGVKD. Trimming removed 8 bases at V and 6 bases at J, with 16 bases between.